This T cell receptor (beta chain) stems from a study of molecular identifiers for immune sequencing clone quantification. On the study more broadly: Naive CD8 RNA (around 20,000 or 100,000 cells) was divided into five aliquots, with four sequenced.

Findings of the study overall: Highly expanded clone sizes could be underestimated by identical TCR molecules that share a barcode. Whereas naive cells kept under 1% of molecules in clones above 20 RNA copies, such clones held over 97% in effectors.

Preparation methods for the bulk TCR libraries were those previously described, with listed TCR primers. TCRdb itself ran the PCR reads through MiXCR, one entry per CDR3 protein. The data contain hundreds of thousands of distinct CDR3 sequences, 25% of them seen just once; the ten biggest clones take up about 0.8%. The CDR3 sequence is 17 residues long. V lost 5 bases, J lost 2 bases, and 7 bases stayed unmatched. CDR1 is SEHNR, CDR2 FQNEAQ, per germline (reference sequence). This clonotype was seen repeatedly, ten times or more. The target antigen is unknown. This TCR was recovered from a human donor in good health. Some libraries in this study had Jurkat cell RNA spiked in. The J gene is TRBJ2-3, the V gene TRBV7-9; 13 bases line up with TRBD2. The material sequenced was naive CD8+ T cells from blood, with Jurkat cell RNA spiked in. Subset given: FACS-sorted CD8+CD4-CCR7+CD45RA+ naive T cells. CDR3 amino acids: CASSPGLAGDYTDTQYF. In DNA, the CDR3 is TGTGCCAGCAGCCCCGGACTAGCGGGGGACTACACAGATACGCAGTATTTT.